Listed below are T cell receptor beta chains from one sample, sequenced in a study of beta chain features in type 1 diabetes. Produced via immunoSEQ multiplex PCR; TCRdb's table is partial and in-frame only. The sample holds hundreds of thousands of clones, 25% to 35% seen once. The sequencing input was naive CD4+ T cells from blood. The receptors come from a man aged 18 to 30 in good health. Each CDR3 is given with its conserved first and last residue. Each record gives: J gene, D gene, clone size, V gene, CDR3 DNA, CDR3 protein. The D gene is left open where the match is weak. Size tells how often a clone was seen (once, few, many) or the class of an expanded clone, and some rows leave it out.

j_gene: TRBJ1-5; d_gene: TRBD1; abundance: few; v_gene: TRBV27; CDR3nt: TGTGCCAGCAGTCGTCGGACAGGGGTCGACCAGCCCCAGCATTTT; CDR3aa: CASSRRTGVDQPQHF
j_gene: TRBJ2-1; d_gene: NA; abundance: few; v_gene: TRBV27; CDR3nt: TGTGCCAGCAGATGGAGCTCCTACAATGAGCAGTTCTTC; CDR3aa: CASRWSSYNEQFF
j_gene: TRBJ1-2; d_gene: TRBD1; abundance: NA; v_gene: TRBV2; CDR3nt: TGTGCCAGTCTTACCGACAGGGGGGAAGGCTACACCTTC; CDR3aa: CASLTDRGEGYTF
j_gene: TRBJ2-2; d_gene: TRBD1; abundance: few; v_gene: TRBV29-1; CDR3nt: TGCAGCGTCACGGGACAGGGTCCCACCGGGGAGCTGTTTTTT; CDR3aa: CSVTGQGPTGELFF
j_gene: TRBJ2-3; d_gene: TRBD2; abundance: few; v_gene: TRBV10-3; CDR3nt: TGTGCCATCAAGACTAGCGGAAGCACAGATACGCAGTATTTT; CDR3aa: CAIKTSGSTDTQYF
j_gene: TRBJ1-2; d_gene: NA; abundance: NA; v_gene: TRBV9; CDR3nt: TGTGCCAGCAGCGTAGAACGTAACTATGGCTACACCTTC; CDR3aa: CASSVERNYGYTF
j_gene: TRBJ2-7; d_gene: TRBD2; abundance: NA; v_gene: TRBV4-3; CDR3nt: TGCGCCAGCAGCCAAGACGGGAGGGCCTACGAGCAGTACTTC; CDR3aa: CASSQDGRAYEQYF
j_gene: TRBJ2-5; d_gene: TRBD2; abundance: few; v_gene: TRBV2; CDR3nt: TGTGCCAGCAGCAGTCGGGGGGGCGAAGAGACCCAGTACTTC; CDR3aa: CASSSRGGEETQYF
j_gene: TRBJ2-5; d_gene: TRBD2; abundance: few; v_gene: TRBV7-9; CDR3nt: TGTGCCAGCAGCCTCCGGACTAGCGGGAGAAGGATAACGGAGACCCAGTACTTC; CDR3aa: CASSLRTSGRRITETQYF
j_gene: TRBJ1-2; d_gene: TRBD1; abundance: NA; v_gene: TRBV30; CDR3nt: TGTGCCTGGACCCGGGACAGACATCTATGGGGCTACACCTTC; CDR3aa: CAWTRDRHLWGYTF
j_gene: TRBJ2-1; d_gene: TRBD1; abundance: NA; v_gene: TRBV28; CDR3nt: TGTGCCAGCAGACCGCCCGGGACAGGGTACCATGAGCAGTTCTTC; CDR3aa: CASRPPGTGYHEQFF
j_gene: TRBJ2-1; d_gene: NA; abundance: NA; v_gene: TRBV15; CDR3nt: TGTGCCACCAGCGGGGACTTTGCTGGTAGGTTTGAGCAGTTCTTC; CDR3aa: CATSGDFAGRFEQFF
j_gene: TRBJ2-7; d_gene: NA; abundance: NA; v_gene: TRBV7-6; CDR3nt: TGTGCCAGCAGCTTAGGCCAACGACAGAGTGACTACGAGCAGTACTTC; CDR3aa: CASSLGQRQSDYEQYF
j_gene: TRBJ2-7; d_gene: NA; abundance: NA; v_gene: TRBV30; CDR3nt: TGTGCCTGGAGTGTTACCGGGACATGGACGTTC; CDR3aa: CAWSVTGTWTF
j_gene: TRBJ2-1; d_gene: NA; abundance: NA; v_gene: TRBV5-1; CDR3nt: TGCGCCAGCAGCTTGTCGATCGCCGACAGCAATGAGCAGTTCTTC; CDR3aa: CASSLSIADSNEQFF
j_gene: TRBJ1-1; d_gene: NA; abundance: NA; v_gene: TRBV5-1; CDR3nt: TGCGCCAGCAGCTTGACAGGAAACACTGAAGCTTTCTTT; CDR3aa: CASSLTGNTEAFF
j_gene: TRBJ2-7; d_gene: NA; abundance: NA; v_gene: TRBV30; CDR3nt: TGTGCCTGGAGACAGATTTCCTACGAGCAGTACTTC; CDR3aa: CAWRQISYEQYF
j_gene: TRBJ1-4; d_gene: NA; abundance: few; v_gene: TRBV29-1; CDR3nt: TGCAGCGTTGAAGATCCGGGTCAGGGAACCGAAAAACTGTTTTTT; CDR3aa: CSVEDPGQGTEKLFF
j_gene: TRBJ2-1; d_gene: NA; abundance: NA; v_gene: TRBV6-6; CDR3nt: TGTGCCAGCAGTCCCCAGTTTCAGAACAATGAGCAGTTCTTC; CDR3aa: CASSPQFQNNEQFF
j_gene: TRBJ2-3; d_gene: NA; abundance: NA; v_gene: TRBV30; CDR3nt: TGTGCCTGGAGTGTAACTATTCCTGGCACAGATACGCAGTATTTT; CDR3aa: CAWSVTIPGTDTQYF
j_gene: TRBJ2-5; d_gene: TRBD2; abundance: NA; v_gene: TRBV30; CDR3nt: TGTGCCTGGAGTGTACGGAGGACTAGCGGGACCCAAGAGACCCAGTACTTC; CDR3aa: CAWSVRRTSGTQETQYF
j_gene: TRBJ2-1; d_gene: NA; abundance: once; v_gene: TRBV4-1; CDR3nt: TGCGCCAGCAGCCAAGACCGTTTGGGGGGAGAGCAGTTCTTC; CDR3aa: CASSQDRLGGEQFF
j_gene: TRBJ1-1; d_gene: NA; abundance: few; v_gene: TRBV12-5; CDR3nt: TGTGCTAGTGGTTTGGTACGAACGGAGATGACTGAAGCTTTCTTT; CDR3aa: CASGLVRTEMTEAFF
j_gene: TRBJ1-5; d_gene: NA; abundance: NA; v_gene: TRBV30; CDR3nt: TGTGCCTGGCGGCGGGACGGAGCCCTACAGCCCCAGCATTTT; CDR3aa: CAWRRDGALQPQHF
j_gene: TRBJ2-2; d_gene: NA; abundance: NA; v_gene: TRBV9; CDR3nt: TGTGCCAGCAGCGTAGTAGGGCACCCCGGGGAGCTGTTTTTT; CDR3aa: CASSVVGHPGELFF
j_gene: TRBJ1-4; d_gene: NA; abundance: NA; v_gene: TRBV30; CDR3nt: TGTGCCTGGAGCCCAGATGAAAAACTGTTTTTT; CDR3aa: CAWSPDEKLFF
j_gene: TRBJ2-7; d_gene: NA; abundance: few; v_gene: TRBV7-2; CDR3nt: TGTGCCAGCAGCTTAGTGAACTACGAGCAGTACTTC; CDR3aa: CASSLVNYEQYF
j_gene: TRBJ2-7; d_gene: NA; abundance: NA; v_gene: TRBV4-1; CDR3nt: TGCGCCAGCAGCCAAGAGGAGGGCTACGAGCAGTACTTC; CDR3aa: CASSQEEGYEQYF
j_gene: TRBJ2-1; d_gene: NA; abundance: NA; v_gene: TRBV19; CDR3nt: TGTGCCAGTAGTATGCGCTGGGGGCAATACAATGAGCAGTTCTTC; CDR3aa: CASSMRWGQYNEQFF
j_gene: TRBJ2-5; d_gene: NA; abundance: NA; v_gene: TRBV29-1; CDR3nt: TGCAGCGCCCCGACGGAGTATCAAGAGACCCAGTACTTC; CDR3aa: CSAPTEYQETQYF
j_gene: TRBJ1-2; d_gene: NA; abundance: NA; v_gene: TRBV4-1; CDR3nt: TGCGCCAGCAGCCCCCAGACAGAGGCAGGCTACACCTTC; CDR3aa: CASSPQTEAGYTF
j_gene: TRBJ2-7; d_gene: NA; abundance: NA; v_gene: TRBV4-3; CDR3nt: TGCGCCAGCAGCCAAGGGGCACGGTACTCCTACGAGCAGTACTTC; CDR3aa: CASSQGARYSYEQYF
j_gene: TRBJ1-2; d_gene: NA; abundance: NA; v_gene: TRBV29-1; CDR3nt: TGCAGCGCTAACAAGGAGTATGGCTACACCTTC; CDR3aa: CSANKEYGYTF
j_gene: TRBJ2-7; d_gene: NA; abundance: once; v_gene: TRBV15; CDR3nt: TGTGCCACCAGCAGGGCCCGTAGCGGATGGGGCTCCTACGAGCAGTACTTC; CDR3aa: CATSRARSGWGSYEQYF
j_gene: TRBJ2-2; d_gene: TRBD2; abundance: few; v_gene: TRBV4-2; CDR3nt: TGTGCCAGCAGCCATGACCTGGGAGGGGATGGGACCGGGGAGCTGTTTTTT; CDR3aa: CASSHDLGGDGTGELFF
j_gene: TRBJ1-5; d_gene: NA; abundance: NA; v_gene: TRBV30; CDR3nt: TGTGCCTGGAGTAGTATCCTAAGGGGTCAGCCCCAGCATTTT; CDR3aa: CAWSSILRGQPQHF
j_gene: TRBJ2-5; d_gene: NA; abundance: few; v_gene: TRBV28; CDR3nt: TGTGCCAGCAGATTTAACCAAGAGACCCAGTACTTC; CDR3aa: CASRFNQETQYF
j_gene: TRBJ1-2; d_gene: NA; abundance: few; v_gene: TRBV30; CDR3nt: TGTGCCTGGAGTGGAGGGGATGGCTACACCTTC; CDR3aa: CAWSGGDGYTF
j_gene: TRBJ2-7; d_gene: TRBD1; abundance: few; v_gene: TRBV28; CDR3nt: TGTGCCAGCAGGGGACAGGGAGGGCCCACCTACGAGCAGTACTTC; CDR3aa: CASRGQGGPTYEQYF
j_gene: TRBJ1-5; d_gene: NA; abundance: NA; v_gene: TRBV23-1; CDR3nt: TGCGCCAGCAGTCAATCAGGGACATCAATCGGGAGCAATCAGCCCCAGCATTTT; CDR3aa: CASSQSGTSIGSNQPQHF